The clone carrying this TCR beta chain was recorded once. As handled by the study authors: Researchers report that nucleated cell counts were estimated from reference gene primer amplification. The method was immunoSEQ multiplex PCR; TCRdb's version includes in-frame clones alone and lacks a portion of them. The DNA gave D and trimming, while V, J and clone size come from that table. Among 66,000 or so clones listed, roughly 77% were seen once. This sample was taken from a study of blood T cell repertoires in COVID-19. Study-level background: Sites across the United States, Italy and Spain contributed samples from acute and convalescent COVID-19. T cells, B-cell-depleted T cells, or PBMCs provided the cDNA or gDNA that served as material.

The CDR3 spans 14 residues. Trimming left V 0 bases short and J 2 bases short, with 11 bases between. Germline loops: CDR1 SQVTM, CDR2 ANQGSEA. The TCR comes from a human donor in a cohort sampled during active COVID-19. The chain is built from TRBV29-1 and TRBJ2-7, with D maybe TRBD2 (6 bases). Sequencing was done on a sample of peripheral blood. The CDR3 bases are TGCAGCGTTGAAGAGGTCGGGAGCCCCTACGAGCAGTACTTC. Translated, it gives CSVEEVGSPYEQYF.